Each of the 22 T cell receptor beta chains below was sequenced from the same sample in a study of Ad26.COV2.S vaccination and SARS-CoV-2 variants. Noted treatment: about 20 received Ad26.COV2.S at low or high dose, single or two shots; several received placebo; per-sample allocation not given. Material that was analyzed had been drawn on day 63 after the first vaccine or placebo injection. This table comes from immunoSEQ multiplex PCR, and its TCRdb copy is limited to in-frame clones, with some not included. The sample consists of 300,000 to 450,000 clones, around 84% of them appearing once. The sequencing here drew on peripheral blood, taken in a trial of Ad26.COV2.S vaccine versus placebo. The origin of the receptors is a person between 18 and 65 years old who received the Ad26.COV2.S COVID-19 vaccine or a placebo.

On this clone itself: The conserved final phenylalanine or tryptophan is absent from the CDR3, which likely points to a read error. The DNA is omitted, as the CDR3 cannot be located on it reliably, and the CDR3 follows TCRdb's listing. V usage is TRBV18 and J usage is TRBJ2-7; the D segment call TRBD1 is taken from the table without a DNA check. From its first to its last residue, the CDR3 has 11 amino acids. CDR1 KGHSH and CDR2 LQKENI come from the germline V gene. The CDR3: CASSNPGLPAL.

The sample holds a few counts of this clone. The chain carries TRBV11-2 and TRBJ2-7; D is uncertain. Trimming took 2 bases from V and 2 from J, leaving 7 bases between them. The CDR3 is 13 residues long. Germline CDR1 and CDR2: SGHAT and FQNNGV. CDR3 sequence reads: CASSLQETYEQYF. The CDR3, as DNA: TGTGCCAGCAGCTTACAGGAGACCTACGAGCAGTACTTC.

V usage is TRBV5-1 and J usage is TRBJ2-3, with D tentatively TRBD1 or TRBD2 (5 bases each). Trimming took off 4 bases at V and 6 bases at J, with 12 bases between the two ends. The CDR3 contains 13 residues. Looked up from germline, CDR1 is SGHRS and CDR2 is YFSETQ. In DNA, the CDR3 is TGCGCCAGCAGCGAAACTGGGACCGATACGCAGTATTTT. This codes for CASSETGTDTQYF. Using reference TRBV5-1 and TRBJ2-3 for the parts outside the CDR3, the full variable domain is KAGVTQTPRYLIKTRGQQVTLSCSPISGHRSVSWYQQTPGQGLQFLFEYFSETQRNKGNFPGRFSGRQFSNSRSEMNVSTLELGDSALYLCASSETGTDTQYFGPGTRLTVL.

The chain has TRBV28 and TRBJ2-5; 13 positions match TRBD2. J was trimmed by 1 base and V by 8 bases; bases with no gene match: 1. Looked up from germline, CDR1 is MDHEN and CDR2 is SYDVKM. The CDR3 runs 14 residues. CDR3 loop: CASGTSGIQETQYF. The CDR3, as DNA: TGTGCCAGCGGGACTAGCGGGATCCAAGAGACCCAGTACTTC.

The rearrangement joins TRBV28 to TRBJ1-1; D not certain. This CDR3 spans 12 amino acids. The germline gives CDR1 MDHEN, CDR2 SYDVKM. Trimming took off 6 bases at V and 8 bases at J, with 13 bases between the two ends. DNA of the CDR3: TGTGCCAGCAGGTCTATACAGAGCGAAGCTTTCTTT. This gives the protein CASRSIQSEAFF. Full variable domain (rest looked up from reference TRBV28 and TRBJ1-1): DVKVTQSSRYLVKRTGEKVFLECVQDMDHENMFWYRQDPGLGLRLIYFSYDVKMKEKGDIPEGYSVSREKKERFSLILESASTNQTSMYLCASRSIQSEAFFGQGTRLTVV.

The V call is TRBV6-2 or TRBV6-3, the J call TRBJ2-7; 10 bases fit TRBD2. The CDR3 length is 16 residues. From germline, CDR1 is MNHEY and CDR2 SVGEGT. Trimming removed 6 bases from V and 0 bases from J; junction bases left unmatched: 8. The DNA of the CDR3 is TGTGCCAGCAGCCAAAGCGGGAGGGAAAGCTCCTACGAGCAGTACTTC. Translation gives CASSQSGRESSYEQYF.

The V and J genes are TRBV4-1 and TRBJ2-7; weak D call: TRBD2 (6 bases). Germline CDR1 reads MGHRA; CDR2 reads YSYEKL. The CDR3 spans 14 residues. Trimming left V 3 bases short and J 5 bases short, with 14 bases between. CDR3 in amino acids: CASSHLRGPHEQYF. Here the CDR3 DNA reads TGCGCCAGCAGCCACCTGCGGGGTCCCCACGAGCAGTACTTC.

This sequence joins TRBV5-1 and TRBJ2-2; 8 positions agree with TRBD1. This CDR3 contains 16 residues. The ends lost 4 bases at V and 1 base at J; junction bases unmatched: 6. Germline loops: CDR1 SGHRS, CDR2 YFSETQ. CDR3 in DNA: TGCGCCAGCAGCGACCTCGGGACAGGGAACACCGGGGAGCTGTTTTTT. Its protein product is CASSDLGTGNTGELFF.

The chain joins TRBV9 to TRBJ2-2; possible D gene TRBD2, 6 bases. The CDR3 is 16 amino acids. V lost 0 bases and J 7 bases, leaving 16 bases between the germline ends. Germline values: CDR1 SGDLS, CDR2 YYNGEE. The DNA of the CDR3 is TGTGCCAGCAGCGTAGATGTGGGGGGTGTGAACGGGGAGCTGTTTTTT. Its translation: CASSVDVGGVNGELFF.

This chain links TRBV9 with TRBJ2-1, with D perhaps given as TRBD1 or TRBD2 (5 bases each). CDR3 length: 17 residues. CDR1 and CDR2 from the germline V gene are SGDLS and YYNGEE. The V gene lost 7 bases and the J gene lost 5 bases, with 25 bases spanning the gap. The CDR3 coding sequence is TGTGCCAGCTCGGTTGGGGACGTTGGGGGTTACAACAATGAGCAGTTCTTC. Protein: CASSVGDVGGYNNEQFF.

This clone was seen just once. The chain's CDR3 is CASSLSVFTGELFF. Here the CDR3 DNA reads TGCGCCAGCAGCTTGTCGGTTTTCACCGGGGAGCTGTTTTTT. V usage is TRBV5-1 and J usage is TRBJ2-2; no definite D call. CDR1 SGHRS and CDR2 YFSETQ come from the germline V gene. Trimming cost V 1 base and J 4 bases, with 8 bases left between them. This CDR3 contains 14 residues. Supplemented by reference TRBV5-1 and TRBJ2-2, the full variable domain reads KAGVTQTPRYLIKTRGQQVTLSCSPISGHRSVSWYQQTPGQGLQFLFEYFSETQRNKGNFPGRFSGRQFSNSRSEMNVSTLELGDSALYLCASSLSVFTGELFFGEGSRLTVL.

This clone was seen only a few times. V and J are TRBV19 and TRBJ2-1, with 14 bases lining up with TRBD2. CDR1 and CDR2 from the germline V gene are LNHDA and SQIVND (reference sequence). The CDR3 extends over 14 amino acids. V was pared by 6 bases and J by 8 bases, with 3 bases of the junction left unmatched. The DNA for the CDR3 is TGTGCCAGTAGCGGACTAGCGGGAGGTCATGAGCAGTTCTTC. This encodes CASSGLAGGHEQFF.

The V gene is TRBV2, the J gene TRBJ2-1, with D unresolved. Between the trimmed V and J ends, which lost 2 bases and 2 bases, there was a span of 4 bases. Germline-derived CDR1 and CDR2 are SNHLY and FYNNEI. The CDR3 totals 13 residues. In nucleotides, the CDR3 is TGTGCCAGCAGTGAACAGACCTACAATGAGCAGTTCTTC. Translated: CASSEQTYNEQFF.

The rearrangement links TRBV4-2 to TRBJ2-5; no clear D gene. The V and J ends lost 0 bases and 4 bases respectively, with 12 bases between them. The CDR3 is made up of 15 amino acids. CDR1 and CDR2 from the germline V gene are LGHNA and YNFKEQ. In nucleotides, the CDR3 is TGTGCCAGCAGCCAAGACCCCCGAATCCCAGAGACCCAGTACTTC. Translation: CASSQDPRIPETQYF.

The chain has TRBV7-2 and TRBJ2-2, with TRBD2 as a possible D gene (5 bases). From germline, CDR1 is SGHTA and CDR2 FQGNSA. The CDR3 sequence is 14 residues long. V lost 5 bases and J lost 1, with 8 bases in between. The CDR3 spells CASSLEGNTGELFF. The CDR3 bases are TGTGCCAGCAGCCTTGAGGGGAACACCGGGGAGCTGTTTTTT.

In this sample, this clone turned up once. J is TRBJ1-3 and V is TRBV24-1, with TRBD1 matching 9 bases. Germline loops: CDR1 KGHDR, CDR2 SFDVKD. Losses at the gene ends were 7 bases for V and 4 bases for J; bases not matched to a gene: 7. The length of the CDR3 is 15 residues. CDR3 amino acids: CATSPAQGAGNTIYF. CDR3 DNA: TGTGCCACCAGCCCCGCACAGGGGGCGGGAAACACCATATATTTT.

V gene TRBV4-1 combines with J gene TRBJ1-1, with D maybe TRBD1 (5 bases). The V end was cut by 2 bases, the J end by 4 bases, with 11 bases between. CDR1 and CDR2 (germline): MGHRA, YSYEKL. The CDR3 totals 14 residues. As DNA, the CDR3 is TGCGCCAGCAGCCAACAGGAGAGGGGCACTGAAGCTTTCTTT. It codes for CASSQQERGTEAFF.

The V call is TRBV6-5, the J call TRBJ2-7; 9 bases line up with TRBD1. The CDR3 covers 13 residues. V dropped 6 bases and J dropped 6; count of bases not matched to a gene: 6. The V gene's germline CDR1 is MNHEY and CDR2 SVGAGI. In nucleotides, the CDR3 is TGTGCCAGCAGGAACAGGGGGCAGATCGAGCAGTACTTC. Its translation is CASRNRGQIEQYF.

V usage is TRBV3-1 (or the pseudogene TRBV3-2) and J usage is TRBJ2-7, with D perhaps TRBD2 (5 bases). V lost 3 bases and J lost 3, with 12 bases in between. The CDR3 length is 14 residues. Germline values: CDR1 LGHDT, CDR2 YNNKEL (reference sequence). The DNA of the CDR3 is TGTGCCAGCAGCCAGGCGGCTGGAGGCTACGAGCAGTACTTC. The encoded protein is CASSQAAGGYEQYF.

The chain recombines TRBV3-1 (or the pseudogene TRBV3-2) with TRBJ2-7; D perhaps matches TRBD2 (7 bases). The germline V and J ends were trimmed by 1 base and 0 bases, with 13 bases remaining between them. This CDR3 comprises 16 residues. Germline CDR1 and CDR2: LGHDT and YNNKEL (reference sequence). DNA of the CDR3: TGTGCCAGCAGCCAAGGTTACAGGGAGGGCTCCTACGAGCAGTACTTC. Protein sequence: CASSQGYREGSYEQYF.

V and J are TRBV27 and TRBJ1-1; 9 positions match TRBD1. The CDR3 consists of 15 residues. The J segment lost 6 bases and the V segment lost 3 bases, leaving 8 bases of the junction unmatched. CDR1 is MNHEY and CDR2 is SMNVEV in the germline V gene (reference sequence). The chain's CDR3 is CASSLAGTGRPEAFF. DNA for the CDR3: TGTGCCAGCAGTTTGGCCGGGACAGGGCGGCCTGAAGCTTTCTTT.

V usage is TRBV5-5 and J usage is TRBJ2-7; D might be TRBD2 (6 bases). The CDR3 is 14 amino acids. Germline assignment: CDR1 SGHKS and CDR2 YYEKEE (reference sequence). The germline V and J ends were trimmed by 4 bases and 7 bases, with 18 bases remaining between them. The CDR3 bases are TGTGCCAGCAGCCCTTCTTGGCGGGGAAGGGAGCAGTACTTC. Translating gives CASSPSWRGREQYF.